The entry that follows covers one T cell receptor (beta chain) sequence. This record belongs to a study of a mutant IDH1 vaccine in newly diagnosed glioma. Turning to the study itself: Treated patients comprised around 62% males and approximately 38% females, mean age roughly 40 years. The therapy given earlier, which was standard therapy, consisted of radiotherapy, temozolomide, or both, and most of the patients received both.

V lost 3 bases and J lost 2, with 7 bases in between. The CDR3 is 13 residues long. Germline CDR1 is MNHEY and CDR2 is SMNVEV (reference sequence). Specified time point: baseline, week 1 (first vaccination visit). Treatment indicated: pre-vaccination baseline after standard-of-care therapy. The protocol was immunoSEQ multiplex PCR, while the TCRdb copy is restricted to in-frame clones and leaves out a portion. This repertoire shows 55,000 to 70,000 clones, 60% to 85% found once; its top ten account for roughly 8.2%. The receptor's source is a man in his fifties or sixties with glioma. V usage is TRBV27 and J usage is TRBJ1-1; D gene unclear. Sample: PBMCs, taken from a glioma patient treated with radiotherapy, temozolomide or both. The CDR3 DNA sequence: TGTGCCAGCAGTTTGGGCAGTAACACTGAAGCTTTCTTT. Amino acids: CASSLGSNTEAFF.